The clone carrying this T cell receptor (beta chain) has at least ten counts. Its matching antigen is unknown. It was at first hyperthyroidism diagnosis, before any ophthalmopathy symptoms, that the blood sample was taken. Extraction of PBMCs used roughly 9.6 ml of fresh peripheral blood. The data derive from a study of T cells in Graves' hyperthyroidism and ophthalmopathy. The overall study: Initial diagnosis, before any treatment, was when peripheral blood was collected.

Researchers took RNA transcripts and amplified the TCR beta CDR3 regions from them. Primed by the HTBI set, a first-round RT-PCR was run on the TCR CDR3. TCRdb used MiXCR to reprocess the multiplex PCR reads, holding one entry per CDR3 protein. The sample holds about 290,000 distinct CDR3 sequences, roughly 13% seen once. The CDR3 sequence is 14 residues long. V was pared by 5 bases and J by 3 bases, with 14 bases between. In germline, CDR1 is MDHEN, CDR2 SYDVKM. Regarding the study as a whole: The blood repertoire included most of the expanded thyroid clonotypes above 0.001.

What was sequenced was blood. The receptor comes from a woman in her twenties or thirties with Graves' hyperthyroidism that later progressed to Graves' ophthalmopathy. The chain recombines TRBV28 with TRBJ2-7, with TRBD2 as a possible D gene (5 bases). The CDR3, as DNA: TGTGCCAGCAGTCCTCGGGATCTTGACTACGAGCAGTACTTC. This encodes CASSPRDLDYEQYF.